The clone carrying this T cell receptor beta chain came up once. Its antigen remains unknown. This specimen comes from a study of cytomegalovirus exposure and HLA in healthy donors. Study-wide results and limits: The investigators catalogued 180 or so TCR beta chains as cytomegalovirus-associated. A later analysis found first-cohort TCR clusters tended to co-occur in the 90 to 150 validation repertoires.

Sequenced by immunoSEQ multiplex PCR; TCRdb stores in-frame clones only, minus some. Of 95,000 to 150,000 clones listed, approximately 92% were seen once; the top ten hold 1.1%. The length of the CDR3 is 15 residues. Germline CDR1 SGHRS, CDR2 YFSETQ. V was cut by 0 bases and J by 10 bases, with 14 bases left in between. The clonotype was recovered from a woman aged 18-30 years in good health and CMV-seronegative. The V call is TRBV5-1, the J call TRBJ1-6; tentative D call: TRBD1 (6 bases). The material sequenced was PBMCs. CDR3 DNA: TGCGCCAGCAGCTTGGCCGGCAGGGGTTGGTCACCCCTCCACTTT. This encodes CASSLAGRGWSPLHF.